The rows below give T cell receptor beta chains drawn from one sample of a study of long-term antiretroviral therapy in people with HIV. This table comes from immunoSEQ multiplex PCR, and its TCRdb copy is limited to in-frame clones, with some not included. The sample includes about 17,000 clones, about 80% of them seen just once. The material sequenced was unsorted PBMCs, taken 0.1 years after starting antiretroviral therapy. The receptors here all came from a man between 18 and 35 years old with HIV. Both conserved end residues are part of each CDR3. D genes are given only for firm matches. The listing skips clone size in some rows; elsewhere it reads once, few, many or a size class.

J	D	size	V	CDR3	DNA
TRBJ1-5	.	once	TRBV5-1	CASSSGRPNQPQHF	TGCGCCAGCAGCTCCGGACGGCCAAATCAGCCCCAGCATTTT
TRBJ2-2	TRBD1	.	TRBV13	CASSFSGTGVGELFF	TGTGCCAGCAGCTTCTCCGGGACAGGCGTCGGGGAGCTGTTTTTT
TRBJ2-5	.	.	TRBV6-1	CAVHERGLGETQYF	TGTGCCGTCCACGAAAGGGGGTTGGGGGAGACCCAGTACTTC
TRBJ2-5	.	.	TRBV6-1	CASSDFRRPQETQYF	TGTGCCAGCAGTGATTTCAGGAGACCCCAAGAGACCCAGTACTTC
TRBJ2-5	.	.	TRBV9	CASSVDTEWTQYF	TGTGCCAGCAGCGTAGATACGGAGTGGACCCAGTACTTC
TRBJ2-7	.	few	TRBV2	CASSVGTAYEQYF	TGTGCCAGCTCGGTGGGGACGGCCTACGAGCAGTACTTC
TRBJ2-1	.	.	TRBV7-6	CASSLLASSYNEQFF	TGTGCCAGCAGCCTGCTAGCAAGCTCCTACAATGAGCAGTTCTTC
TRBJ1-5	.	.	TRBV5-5	CASSLYPQGHQPQHF	TGTGCCAGCAGCTTGTATCCACAGGGTCATCAGCCCCAGCATTTT
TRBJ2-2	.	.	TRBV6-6	CASSQSRASTGELFF	TGTGCCAGCAGTCAGTCTAGGGCTTCGACCGGGGAGCTGTTTTTT
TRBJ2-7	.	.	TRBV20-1	CSGTTTREQYF	TGCAGTGGGACCACAACGCGCGAGCAGTACTTC
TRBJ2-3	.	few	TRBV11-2	CASSLASGSTDTQYF	TGTGCCAGCAGCTTAGCCTCCGGGAGCACAGATACGCAGTATTTT
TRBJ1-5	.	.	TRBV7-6	CASSRGEEQPQHF	TGTGCCAGCAGCCGGGGGGAAGAGCAGCCCCAGCATTTT